This T cell receptor beta chain was captured in a study of blood T cell repertoires in COVID-19. Study in general: From the United States, Italy and Spain came samples of acute and convalescent COVID-19. T cells, B-cell-depleted T cells, or PBMCs supplied cDNA or gDNA.

For this clone: At one of its ends the junction is not consistent with the germline gene, which may arise from a read error.

Germline lookup yields CDR1 SGHDT and CDR2 YYEEEE. The CDR3 has 15 amino acids. In the source study's methods: It was from reference gene primer amplification that nucleated cell counts were estimated. The protocol was immunoSEQ multiplex PCR, while the TCRdb copy is restricted to in-frame clones and leaves out a portion. V and J calls and clone size are copied from that table; D and trimming were computed from the DNA. The table lists about 46,000 clones, around 83% of them singletons, with over 7% in the top ten. Material: peripheral blood. The sequence was collected from a man aged 55 to 70 with active COVID-19. This chain joins TRBV5-6 and TRBJ2-1, with TRBD1 identical over 9 bases. The CDR3 region is CASSLGGTGYSEQFF. CDR3 DNA sequence: TGTGCCAGCAGCTTGGGTGGGACAGGGTACAGTGAGCAGTTCTTC.